The text below deals with one TCR beta chain. The antigen remains undetermined. V lost 3 bases, J lost 4 bases, and 10 bases stayed unmatched. CDR3 size: 16 residues. Germline assignment: CDR1 KGHSH and CDR2 LQKENI. These data belong to a study of T-cell reconstitution after alpha-beta-depleted transplantation in children. Study-wide results and caveats: About two months after transplant, alpha-beta T cells reportedly came from several hundred expanded graft clones. The main origin of T-cell counts and diversity one year after transplant was newly produced T cells. Day-60 TCRbeta diversity that was high in some patients was derived from surviving recipient T cells and thymic progenitors.

Preparation of the TCRbeta library used unique molecular identifiers. MiXCR, applied by TCRdb to the PCR reads, yields one record per CDR3 protein. The sample carries a few hundred thousand distinct CDR3 sequences, around 27% recorded once. The sequenced sample was PBMCs, obtained before TCRalphabeta/CD19-depleted stem cell transplant. The clonotype originates from a boy in the first two years of life with Wiskott-Aldrich syndrome, due to receive a stem cell transplant. V gene TRBV18 combines with J gene TRBJ1-1, with 8 bases identical to TRBD1. As DNA, the CDR3 is TGTGCCAGCTCACCCAGGGGGCCACAATGGGGCACTGAAGCTTTCTTT. Its protein is CASSPRGPQWGTEAFF.